This is a list of T cell receptor beta chains from one sample in a study of blood T cells in healthy people across ages. From the 5' RACE reads, TCRdb called clonotypes with MiXCR, one entry per CDR3 protein. The sample comprises fewer than 700,000 distinct CDR3 sequences, 40% to 45% of which are singletons, and around 32% rests with the top ten. Sequencing was performed on blood. These receptors came from an elderly man in good health. The CDR3 runs from the conserved cysteine through the conserved F or W. Fields, in order: D gene, J gene, V gene, clone size, CDR3 protein, CDR3 DNA. The D gene is left open where the match is weak. The size entry is marked missing in some rows and otherwise reads once, few, many or a size class.

>-|TRBJ2-6|TRBV11-2|-
CASSPQGAWSSGANVLTF
TGTGCCAGCAGCCCCCAAGGGGCATGGAGCTCTGGGGCCAACGTCCTGACTTTC
>TRBD1|TRBJ2-5|TRBV6-2/TRBV6-3|-
CASTAILNRGQKAQYF
TGTGCCAGCACCGCCATTTTAAACAGGGGGCAGAAGGCCCAGTACTTC
>-|TRBJ2-3|TRBV6-1|many
CASRMEGTFPDTQYF
TGTGCCAGCAGGATGGAGGGGACCTTTCCAGATACGCAGTATTTT
>-|TRBJ2-5|TRBV2|-
CASYGQNDQETQYF
TGTGCCAGCTACGGACAAAACGACCAAGAGACCCAGTACTTC
>-|TRBJ2-7|TRBV29-1|many
CSVDIQGSYEQYF
TGCAGCGTTGATATTCAGGGGTCTTACGAGCAGTACTTC
>-|TRBJ2-5|TRBV20-1|-
CSARWDPEGETQYF
TGCAGTGCTAGATGGGACCCTGAAGGAGAGACCCAGTACTTC
>-|TRBJ2-1|TRBV24-1|-
CATSVGQSNEQFF
TGTGCCACCAGTGTGGGGCAGAGCAATGAGCAGTTCTTC
>-|TRBJ2-1|TRBV3-1|-
CASSHPGEQFF
TGTGCCAGCAGCCATCCGGGGGAGCAGTTCTTC
>-|TRBJ2-3|TRBV4-2|once
CASSQEVTGTDTQYF
TGTGCCAGCAGCCAAGAGGTGACCGGCACAGATACGCAGTATTTT
>-|TRBJ2-1|TRBV5-1|many
CASSLSSNEQFF
TGCGCCAGCTCCCTCAGTAGCAATGAGCAGTTCTTC
>-|TRBJ1-4|TRBV7-2|-
CASSSDRYNEKLFF
TGTGCCAGCAGCTCGGACAGATATAATGAAAAACTGTTTTTT
>-|TRBJ1-2|TRBV4-2|-
CASSRPDRSNDGHTF
TGTGCCAGCAGCCGCCCAGACCGTTCTAACGATGGCCACACCTTC
>-|TRBJ1-5|TRBV7-2|few
CASSANRGGQPQHF
TGTGCCAGCAGCGCAAACCGGGGGGGACAGCCCCAGCATTTT
>-|TRBJ2-1|TRBV12-3/TRBV12-4|few
CASRNSGGAYNEQFF
TGTGCCAGCAGAAATAGCGGAGGAGCGTACAATGAGCAGTTCTTC
>TRBD2|TRBJ2-7|TRBV7-2|-
CASSLGQAGTTYEQYF
TGTGCCAGCAGCTTAGGCCAAGCGGGAACAACCTACGAGCAGTACTTC
>TRBD1|TRBJ1-5|TRBV4-2|-
CASSQYSTGTQRQPQHF
TGTGCCAGCAGCCAATATTCGACAGGGACCCAAAGGCAGCCCCAGCATTTT
>-|TRBJ1-1|TRBV20-1|many
CSASSGTNTEAFF
TGCAGTGCTAGTAGTGGAACGAACACTGAAGCTTTCTTT
>TRBD2|TRBJ2-1|TRBV7-2|few
CASSSLTSGGLNEQFF
TGTGCCAGCAGCTCCTTGACTAGCGGGGGACTCAATGAGCAGTTCTTC